This T cell receptor (beta chain) was sequenced in a study of graft-versus-host responses after intestinal transplantation. Study conclusions and caveats: GvH clones detected in recipient marrow included some appearing first in ileum or blood.

Here immunoSEQ multiplex PCR was the method, and the copy in TCRdb shows in-frame clones only, minus some. The sample shows about 84,000 clones, under 95% of them seen only once. Remarks on this clone: Its antigen is still unknown.

This CDR3 spans 14 amino acids. V lost 6 bases and J lost 3; bases outside the gene matches: 8. CDR1 and CDR2 from the germline V gene are SQVTM and ANQGSEA. The V gene is TRBV29-1, the J gene TRBJ1-5; 7 nucleotides match TRBD1. The receptor comes from a human donor who was the organ donor for an intestinal transplant. This specimen consisted of unstimulated CD4+ T cells sorted from spleen or lymph node cells, obtained before transplant. The CDR3 coding sequence is TGCAGCGTAGCCGAACAGGGGCACAATCAGCCCCAGCATTTT. Translating gives CSVAEQGHNQPQHF.